This TCR beta chain was sequenced in a study of T cells in narcolepsy. Across the study: Enrolled donors included narcolepsy type 1 or type 2 patients and healthy controls.

Repertoires were generated with immunoSEQ multiplex PCR, while TCRdb's copy carries only in-frame clones and drops some. The table shows roughly 38,000 clones, with about 85% occurring only once. Germline-derived CDR1 and CDR2 are SGHNT and YENEEA. This CDR3 has 16 amino acids. Germline trimming cut 5 bases from V and 3 bases from J; bases unmatched to any gene: 9. The J gene is TRBJ1-5, the V gene TRBV11-3; TRBD1 matches 8 bases. The specimen sequenced was CD45RA- memory CD4+ T cells from PBMCs. This sequence was found in a human donor with narcolepsy. CDR3 bases: TGTGCCAGCAGCCCCGGGACAGGAGCTACCAATCAGCCCCAGCATTTT. Protein: CASSPGTGATNQPQHF.